This T cell receptor (beta chain) comes out of a study of blood T cell repertoires in COVID-19. Germline assignment: CDR1 LGHDT and CDR2 YNNKEL (reference sequence). The CDR3 covers 13 residues. With 6 bases removed from V and 1 base from J, the gap between germline ends came to 9 bases. The method was immunoSEQ multiplex PCR; TCRdb's version includes in-frame clones alone and lacks a portion of them. The table shows fewer than 300,000 clones, with under 90% occurring only once. The gene calls are TRBV3-1 (or the pseudogene TRBV3-2) and TRBJ1-1; D remains ambiguous. The TCR was taken from a woman aged 55-70 years with active or convalescent COVID-19. The sequencing input was peripheral blood. The CDR3 reads CASRGAQNTEAFF. CDR3 bases: TGTGCCAGCAGGGGAGCTCAGAACACTGAAGCTTTCTTT.